This T cell receptor beta chain comes out of a study of OX40 agonist ivuxolimab in advanced cancers. Study-level information: In this cohort, patients received ivuxolimab, an agonistic anti-OX40 (CD134) antibody. Patients assigned to dose escalation were diagnosed with hepatocellular carcinoma, melanoma, renal cell or head and neck cancer.

This clone has a handful of counts. Clones were sequenced by immunoSEQ multiplex PCR, and TCRdb holds only the in-frame ones, with some missing. The data show some 31,000 clones, with 65% to 80% seen just once and around a quarter held by the top ten. V lost 6 bases and J lost 1; bases outside the gene matches: 5. Looked up from germline, CDR1 is MNHEY and CDR2 is SVGAGI. This CDR3 comprises 14 residues. The rearrangement uses TRBV6-5 and TRBJ1-1, with 7 bases fitting TRBD1. Sequences were derived from CD4+ or CD8+ T cells sorted from blood, sampled in a trial of the OX40 agonist ivuxolimab. This receptor was identified in an adult with an advanced solid tumor such as melanoma, head and neck, liver or kidney cancer. The CDR3 nucleotides read TGTGCCAGCAGGGGACGGGACAGGAACACTGAAGCTTTCTTT. Translation: CASRGRDRNTEAFF.